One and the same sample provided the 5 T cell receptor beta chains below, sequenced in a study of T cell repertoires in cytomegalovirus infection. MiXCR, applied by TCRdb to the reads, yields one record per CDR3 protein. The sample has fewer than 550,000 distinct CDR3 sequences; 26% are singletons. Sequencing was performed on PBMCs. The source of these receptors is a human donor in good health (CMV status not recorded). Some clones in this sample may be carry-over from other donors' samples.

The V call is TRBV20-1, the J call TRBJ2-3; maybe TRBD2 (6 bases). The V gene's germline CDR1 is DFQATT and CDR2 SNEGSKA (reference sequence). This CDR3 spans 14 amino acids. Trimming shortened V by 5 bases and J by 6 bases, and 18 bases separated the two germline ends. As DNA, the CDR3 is TGCAGTGCTCCTGGGCGCGGGACGAGGGATACGCAGTATTTT. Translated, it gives CSAPGRGTRDTQYF.

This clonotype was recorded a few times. The CDR3 loop reads CASRELGQGETDTQYF. The CDR3 DNA reads TGTGCCAGCAGAGAACTTGGACAGGGTGAAACAGATACGCAGTATTTT. The chain carries TRBV2 and TRBJ2-3, with 8 bases matching TRBD1. V was clipped by 6 bases and J by 3 bases; unmatched bases: 11. Germline assignment: CDR1 SNHLY and CDR2 FYNNEI. This CDR3 is 16 amino acids long.

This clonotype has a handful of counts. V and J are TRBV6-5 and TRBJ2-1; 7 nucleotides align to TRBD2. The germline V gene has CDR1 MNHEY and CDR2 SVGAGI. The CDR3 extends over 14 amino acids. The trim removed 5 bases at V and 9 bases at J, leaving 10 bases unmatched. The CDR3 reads CASSEVGGNSEQFF. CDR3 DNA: TGTGCCAGCAGTGAAGTGGGGGGGAATTCTGAGCAGTTCTTC.

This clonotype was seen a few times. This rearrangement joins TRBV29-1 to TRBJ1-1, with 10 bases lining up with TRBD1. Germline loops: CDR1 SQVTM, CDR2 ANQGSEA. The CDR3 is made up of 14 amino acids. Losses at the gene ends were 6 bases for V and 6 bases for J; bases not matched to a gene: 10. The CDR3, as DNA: TGCAGCGTCTGGGGACAGGGGATGCTCTCTGAAGCTTTCTTT. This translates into CSVWGQGMLSEAFF.

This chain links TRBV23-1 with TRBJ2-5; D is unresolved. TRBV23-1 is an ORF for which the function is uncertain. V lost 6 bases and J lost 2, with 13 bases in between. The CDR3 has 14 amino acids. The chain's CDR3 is CASRPPGFQETQYF. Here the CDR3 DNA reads TGCGCCAGCAGACCCCCCGGTTTTCAAGAGACCCAGTACTTC.